This T cell receptor beta chain was captured by sequencing in a study of cytomegalovirus exposure and HLA in healthy donors. The PCR made use of 60 Vbeta and 13 Jbeta primers. Clones were sequenced by immunoSEQ multiplex PCR, and TCRdb holds only the in-frame ones, with some missing. This sample's table reports about 55,000 clones. The CDR3 is made up of 14 amino acids. Germline CDR1 and CDR2: MGHDK and SYGVNS. The V end lost 4 bases, the J end lost 4 bases, and 12 bases lay between the germline ends. Study-wide results and limits: Within a later analysis, the majority of CMV-associated TCR beta chains appeared HLA-restricted. Listed as cytomegalovirus-associated were 164 TCR beta chains. Sequencing had likely introduced a cluster of highly shared sequence variants as an artifact.

A remark on this clone: The antigen remains unidentified.

The sequence derives from a man over 45 in good health and CMV-seropositive. This rearrangement joins TRBV25-1 to TRBJ2-3; D might be TRBD2 (6 bases). The source material was PBMCs. CDR3 coding DNA: TGTGCCAGCAGTGCCAAGGCGGGGCCAGATACGCAGTATTTT. Translation: CASSAKAGPDTQYF.